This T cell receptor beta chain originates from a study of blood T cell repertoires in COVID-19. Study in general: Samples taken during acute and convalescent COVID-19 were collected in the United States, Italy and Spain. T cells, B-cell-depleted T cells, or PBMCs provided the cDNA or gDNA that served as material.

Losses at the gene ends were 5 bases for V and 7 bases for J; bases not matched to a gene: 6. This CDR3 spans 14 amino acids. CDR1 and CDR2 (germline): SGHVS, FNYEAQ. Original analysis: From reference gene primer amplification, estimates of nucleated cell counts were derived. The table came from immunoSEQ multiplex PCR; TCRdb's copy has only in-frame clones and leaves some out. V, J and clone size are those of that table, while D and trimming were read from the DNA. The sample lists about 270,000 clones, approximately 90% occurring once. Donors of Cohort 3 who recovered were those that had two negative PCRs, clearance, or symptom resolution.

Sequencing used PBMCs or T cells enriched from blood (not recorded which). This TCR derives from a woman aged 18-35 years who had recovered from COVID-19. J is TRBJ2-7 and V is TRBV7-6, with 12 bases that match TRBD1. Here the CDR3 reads CASSPRDRGREQYF. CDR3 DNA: TGTGCCAGCAGCCCACGGGACAGGGGGCGTGAGCAGTACTTC. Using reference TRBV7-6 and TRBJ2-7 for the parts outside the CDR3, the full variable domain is GAGVSQSPRYKVTKRGQDVALRCDPISGHVSLYWYRQALGQGPEFLTYFNYEAQQDKSGLPNDRFSAERPEGSISTLTIQRTEQRDSAMYRCASSPRDRGREQYFGPGTRLTVT.